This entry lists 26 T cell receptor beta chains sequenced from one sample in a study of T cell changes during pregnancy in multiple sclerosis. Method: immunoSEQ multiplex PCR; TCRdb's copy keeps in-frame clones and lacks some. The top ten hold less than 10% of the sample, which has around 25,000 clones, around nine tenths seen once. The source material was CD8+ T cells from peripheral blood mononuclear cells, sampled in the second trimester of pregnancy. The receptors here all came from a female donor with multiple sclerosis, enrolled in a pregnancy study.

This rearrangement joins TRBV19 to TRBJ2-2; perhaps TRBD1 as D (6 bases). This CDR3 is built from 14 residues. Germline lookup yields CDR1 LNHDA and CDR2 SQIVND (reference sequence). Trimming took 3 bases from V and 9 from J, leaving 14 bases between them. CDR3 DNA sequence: TGTGCCAGTAGTATCTCCGTACAGGGCCGGGAGCTGTTTTTT. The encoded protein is CASSISVQGRELFF.

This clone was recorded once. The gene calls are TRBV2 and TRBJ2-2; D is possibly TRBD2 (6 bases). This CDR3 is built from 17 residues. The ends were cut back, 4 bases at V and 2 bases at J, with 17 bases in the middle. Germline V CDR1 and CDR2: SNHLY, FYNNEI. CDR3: CASSGLRRGPNTGELFF. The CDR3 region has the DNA TGTGCCAGCAGTGGCTTACGGCGGGGCCCCAACACCGGGGAGCTGTTTTTT.

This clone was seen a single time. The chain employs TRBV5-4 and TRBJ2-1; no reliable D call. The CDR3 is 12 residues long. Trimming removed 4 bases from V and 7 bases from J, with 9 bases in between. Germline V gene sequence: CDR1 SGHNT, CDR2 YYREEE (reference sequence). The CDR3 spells CASSLAVNEQFF. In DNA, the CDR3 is TGTGCCAGCAGCCTGGCCGTGAATGAGCAGTTCTTC.

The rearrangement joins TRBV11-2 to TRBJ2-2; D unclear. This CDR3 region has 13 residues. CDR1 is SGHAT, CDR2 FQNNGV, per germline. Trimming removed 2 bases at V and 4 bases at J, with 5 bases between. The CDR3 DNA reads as TGTGCCAGCAGCTTAATCTTCACCGGGGAGCTGTTTTTT. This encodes CASSLIFTGELFF.

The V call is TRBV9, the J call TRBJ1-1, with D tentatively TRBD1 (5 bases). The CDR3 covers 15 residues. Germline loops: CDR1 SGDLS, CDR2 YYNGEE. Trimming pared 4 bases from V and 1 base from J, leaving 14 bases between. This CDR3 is CASSTRPTANTEAFF. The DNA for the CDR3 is TGTGCCAGCAGCACCCGACCGACAGCGAACACTGAAGCTTTCTTT. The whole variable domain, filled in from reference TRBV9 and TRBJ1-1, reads DSGVTQTPKHLITATGQRVTLRCSPRSGDLSVYWYQQSLDQGLQFLIQYYNGEERAKGNILERFSAQQFPDLHSELNLSSLELGDSALYFCASSTRPTANTEAFFGQGTRLTVV.

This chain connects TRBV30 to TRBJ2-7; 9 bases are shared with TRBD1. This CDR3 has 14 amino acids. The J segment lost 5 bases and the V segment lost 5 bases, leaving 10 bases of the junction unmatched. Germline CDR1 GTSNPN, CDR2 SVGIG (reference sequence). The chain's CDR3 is CAWGTGRSWDEQYF. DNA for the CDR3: TGTGCCTGGGGGACAGGGAGATCTTGGGACGAGCAGTACTTC.

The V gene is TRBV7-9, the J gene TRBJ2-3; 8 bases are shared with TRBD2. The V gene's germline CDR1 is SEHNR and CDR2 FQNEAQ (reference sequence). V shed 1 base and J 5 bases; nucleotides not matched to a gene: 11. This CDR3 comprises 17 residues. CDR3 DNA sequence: TGTGCCAGCAGCTTAGTGGTTCGGGGGGGGGCCGAAGATACGCAGTATTTT. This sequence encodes CASSLVVRGGAEDTQYF.

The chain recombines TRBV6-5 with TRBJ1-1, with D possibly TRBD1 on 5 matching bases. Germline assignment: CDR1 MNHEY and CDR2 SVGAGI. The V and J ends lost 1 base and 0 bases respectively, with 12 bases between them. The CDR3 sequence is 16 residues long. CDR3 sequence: CASSYFPGLMNTEAFF. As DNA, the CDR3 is TGTGCCAGCAGTTACTTCCCAGGGCTCATGAACACTGAAGCTTTCTTT.

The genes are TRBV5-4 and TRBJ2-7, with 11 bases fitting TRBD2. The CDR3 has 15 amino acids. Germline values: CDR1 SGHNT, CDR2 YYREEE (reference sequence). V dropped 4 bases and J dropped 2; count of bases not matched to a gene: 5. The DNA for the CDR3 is TGTGCCAGCAGCCAACTAGCGGGGGAGGCCTACGAGCAGTACTTC. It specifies CASSQLAGEAYEQYF.

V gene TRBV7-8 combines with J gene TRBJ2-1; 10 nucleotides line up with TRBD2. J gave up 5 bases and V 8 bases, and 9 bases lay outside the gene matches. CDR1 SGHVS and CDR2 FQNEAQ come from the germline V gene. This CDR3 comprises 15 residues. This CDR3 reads CASVPWTSGNNEQFF. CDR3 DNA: TGTGCCAGCGTCCCCTGGACTAGCGGCAACAATGAGCAGTTCTTC.

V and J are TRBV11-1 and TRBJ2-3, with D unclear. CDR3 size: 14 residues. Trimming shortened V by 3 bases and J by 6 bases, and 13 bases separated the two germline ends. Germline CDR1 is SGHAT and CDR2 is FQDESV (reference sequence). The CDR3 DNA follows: TGTGCCAGCAGCTTGCCCCACACACCCGATACGCAGTATTTT. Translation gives CASSLPHTPDTQYF.

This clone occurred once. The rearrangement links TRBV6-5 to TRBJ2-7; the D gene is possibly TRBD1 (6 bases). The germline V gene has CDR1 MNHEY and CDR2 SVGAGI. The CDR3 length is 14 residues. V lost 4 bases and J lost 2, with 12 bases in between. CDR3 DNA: TGTGCCAGCAGTTTCCTAGGACAGACCTACGAGCAGTACTTC. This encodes CASSFLGQTYEQYF.

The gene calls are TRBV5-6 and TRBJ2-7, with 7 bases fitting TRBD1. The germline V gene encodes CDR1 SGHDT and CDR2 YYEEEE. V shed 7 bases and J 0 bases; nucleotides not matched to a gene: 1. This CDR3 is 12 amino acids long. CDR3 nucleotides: TGTGCCAGCCGGGACAGCTCCTACGAGCAGTACTTC. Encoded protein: CASRDSSYEQYF. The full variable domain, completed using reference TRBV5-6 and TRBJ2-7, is DAGVTQSPTHLIKTRGQQVTLRCSPKSGHDTVSWYQQALGQGPQFIFQYYEEEERQRGNFPDRFSGHQFPNYSSELNVNALLLGDSALYLCASRDSSYEQYFGPGTRLTVT.

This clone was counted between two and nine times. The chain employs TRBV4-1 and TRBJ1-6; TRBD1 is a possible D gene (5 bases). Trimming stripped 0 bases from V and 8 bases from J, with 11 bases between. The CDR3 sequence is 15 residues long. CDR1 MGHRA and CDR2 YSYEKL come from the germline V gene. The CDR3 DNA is TGCGCCAGCAGCCAAGAGGATGGGACTTATTCACCCCTCCACTTT. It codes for CASSQEDGTYSPLHF.

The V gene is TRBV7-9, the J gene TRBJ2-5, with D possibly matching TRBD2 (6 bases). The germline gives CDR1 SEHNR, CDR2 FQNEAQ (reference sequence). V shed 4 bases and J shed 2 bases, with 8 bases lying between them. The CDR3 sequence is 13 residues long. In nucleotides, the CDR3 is TGTGCCAGCAGCTCGGGGGAACAAGAGACCCAGTACTTC. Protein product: CASSSGEQETQYF.

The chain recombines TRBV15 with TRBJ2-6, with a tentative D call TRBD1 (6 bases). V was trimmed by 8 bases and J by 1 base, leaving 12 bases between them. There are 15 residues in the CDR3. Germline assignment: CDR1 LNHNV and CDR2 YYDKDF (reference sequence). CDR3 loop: CATGQSSSGANVLTF. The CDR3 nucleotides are TGTGCCACCGGACAGTCTTCGTCTGGGGCCAACGTCCTGACTTTC.

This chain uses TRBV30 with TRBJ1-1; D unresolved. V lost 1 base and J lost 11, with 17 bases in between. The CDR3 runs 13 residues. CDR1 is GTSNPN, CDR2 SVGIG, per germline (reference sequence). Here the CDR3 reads CAWSGQTGVGAFF. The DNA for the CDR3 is TGTGCCTGGAGTGGGCAAACCGGGGTCGGCGCTTTCTTT.

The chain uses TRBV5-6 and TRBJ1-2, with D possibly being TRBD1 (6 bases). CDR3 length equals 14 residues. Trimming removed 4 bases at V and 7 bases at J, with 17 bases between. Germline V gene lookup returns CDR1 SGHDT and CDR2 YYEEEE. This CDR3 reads CASSLYTGYGGYTF. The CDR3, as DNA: TGTGCCAGCAGCCTATATACAGGGTACGGTGGCTACACCTTC.

The CDR3 sequence is CASSATSRGTQYF. DNA for the CDR3: TGTGCCAGCAGCGCCACGTCTAGGGGTACGCAGTATTTT. The chain has TRBV9 and TRBJ2-3; weak D call: TRBD1 (5 bases). CDR1 and CDR2 from the germline V gene are SGDLS and YYNGEE. Trimming stripped 3 bases from V and 8 bases from J, with 13 bases between. The CDR3 sequence is 13 residues long.

CDR3 residues: CASSPDSGRETQYF. The CDR3 DNA sequence: TGTGCCAGCAGCCCTGACTCAGGGCGAGAGACCCAGTACTTC. V gene TRBV7-2 combines with J gene TRBJ2-5, with D maybe TRBD1 (5 bases). Trimming took off 5 bases at V and 4 bases at J, with 14 bases between the two ends. Germline loops: CDR1 SGHTA, CDR2 FQGNSA. The CDR3 is made up of 14 amino acids.

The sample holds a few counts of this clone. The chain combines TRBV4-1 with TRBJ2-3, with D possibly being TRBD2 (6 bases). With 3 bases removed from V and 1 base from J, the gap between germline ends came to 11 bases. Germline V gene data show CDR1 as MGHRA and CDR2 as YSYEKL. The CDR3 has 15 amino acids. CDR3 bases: TGCGCCAGCAGCCACTATCCGGGAGGCACAGATACGCAGTATTTT. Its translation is CASSHYPGGTDTQYF.

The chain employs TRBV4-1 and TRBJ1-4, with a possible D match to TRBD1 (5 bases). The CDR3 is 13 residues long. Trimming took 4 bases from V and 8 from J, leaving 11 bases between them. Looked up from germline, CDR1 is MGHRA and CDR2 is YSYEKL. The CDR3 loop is CASSRRAGEKLFF. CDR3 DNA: TGCGCCAGCAGCCGCAGGGCAGGGGAAAAACTGTTTTTT.

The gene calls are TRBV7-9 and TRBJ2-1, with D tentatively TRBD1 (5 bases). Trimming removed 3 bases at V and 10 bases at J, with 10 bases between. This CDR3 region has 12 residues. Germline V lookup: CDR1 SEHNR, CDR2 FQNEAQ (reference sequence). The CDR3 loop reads CASSFGGAEQFF. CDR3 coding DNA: TGTGCCAGCAGCTTTGGTGGGGCGGAGCAGTTCTTC. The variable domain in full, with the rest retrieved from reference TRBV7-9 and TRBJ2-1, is DTGVSQNPRHKITKRGQNVTFRCDPISEHNRLYWYRQTLGQGPEFLTYFQNEAQLEKSRLLSDRFSAERPKGSFSTLEIQRTEQGDSAMYLCASSFGGAEQFFGPGTRLTVL.

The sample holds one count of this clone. The CDR3 DNA is TGTGCCAGCAGTGAAGTCGGAGGGACAGGGGACGAGACCCAGTACTTC. This encodes CASSEVGGTGDETQYF. The genes are TRBV6-1 and TRBJ2-5, with TRBD1 matching 10 bases. CDR1 and CDR2 (germline): MNHNS, SASEGT. The CDR3 spans 16 residues. V lost 1 base to trimming and J lost 5 bases; unmatched junction nucleotides: 7.

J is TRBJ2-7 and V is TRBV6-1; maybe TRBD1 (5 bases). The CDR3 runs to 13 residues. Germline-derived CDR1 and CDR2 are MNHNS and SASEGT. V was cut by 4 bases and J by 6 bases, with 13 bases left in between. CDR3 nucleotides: TGTGCCAGCAGTGGGGGCGAGGTCCGCGAGCAGTACTTC. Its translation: CASSGGEVREQYF.

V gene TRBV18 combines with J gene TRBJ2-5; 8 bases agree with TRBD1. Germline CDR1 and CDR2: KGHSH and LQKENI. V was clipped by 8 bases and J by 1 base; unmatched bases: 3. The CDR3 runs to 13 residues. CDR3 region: CASHRGTQETQYF. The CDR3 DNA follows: TGTGCCAGCCACAGGGGGACCCAAGAGACCCAGTACTTC.